The rows below give T cell receptor beta chains drawn from one sample of a study of EBV T-cell therapy then PD-1 blockade in nasopharyngeal carcinoma. Profiled with immunoSEQ multiplex PCR; TCRdb holds only in-frame clones, not every one. Of about 14,000 clones listed, 84% are singletons. Antigen specificity for these receptors is unknown. The sample in question was CD8+ T cells from blood, obtained around day 96 from a patient whose treatment included autologous EBV-specific T cells and nivolumab. These receptors were collected from a man aged 40-55 years with nasopharyngeal carcinoma. Each CDR3 is given with its conserved first and last residue. A D gene is named only where the DNA matches it firmly. Where a row states a size, it is once, few, many or the class of an expanded clone; other rows omit it.

TRBV28	TRBJ2-7	.	.	TGTGCCAGCAGTGCGCAGGGACTCTCCTACGAGCAGTACTTC	CASSAQGLSYEQYF
TRBV7-2	TRBJ2-3	.	few	TGTGCCAGCAGCCTGATGGCGGCTAGCACAGATACGCAGTATTTT	CASSLMAASTDTQYF
TRBV6-6	TRBJ1-1	.	.	TGTGCCAGCAGTAGACGGACAGAGAACACTGAAGCTTTCTTT	CASSRRTENTEAFF
TRBV7-9	TRBJ2-1	TRBD2	.	TGTGCCAGCAGCCGTAGCGGGGGGGCAGACAATGAGCAGTTCTTC	CASSRSGGADNEQFF
TRBV9	TRBJ1-6	.	.	TGTGCCAGCAGCGTAGCTGGCGGATATAATTCACCCCTCCACTTT	CASSVAGGYNSPLHF
TRBV29-1	TRBJ1-1	.	.	TGCAGCGCTTCCCTGGGTGAAGCTTTCTTT	CSASLGEAFF
TRBV7-6	TRBJ1-3	.	.	TGTGCCAGCAGCCCCTTGACAGTCGGTGGAAACACCATATATTTT	CASSPLTVGGNTIYF
TRBV27	TRBJ1-2	.	.	TGTGCCAGCAGTCCGATCGGGTTACGCTATGGCTACACCTTC	CASSPIGLRYGYTF
TRBV7-6	TRBJ2-1	.	.	TGTGCCAGCAGCTTAGCCGAGACCCTTAATGAGCAGTTCTTC	CASSLAETLNEQFF
TRBV7-9	TRBJ2-4	.	once	TGTGCCAGCAGCGGGACACTAGCCAAAAACATTCAGTACTTC	CASSGTLAKNIQYF
TRBV4-1	TRBJ2-3	.	.	TGCGCCAGCAGCCCCCTCTGGGGGGGGCCTCGAGATACGCAGTATTTT	CASSPLWGGPRDTQYF
TRBV27	TRBJ2-2	TRBD2	few	TGTGCCAGCGGACTAGCGGGGGGCACCGGGGAGCTGTTTTTT	CASGLAGGTGELFF
TRBV19	TRBJ1-5	.	.	TGTGCCAGTCGTCTATTGAGGGTGGGTGGGGTTTATAGCAATCAGCCCCAGCTTTTT	CASRLLRVGGVYSNQPQLF
TRBV4-3	TRBJ2-3	TRBD2	once	TGCGCCAGCAGCCAAGATGGTGCGGGGGGCCGCACAGATACGCAGTATTTT	CASSQDGAGGRTDTQYF
TRBV6-2/TRBV6-3	TRBJ2-7	TRBD2	.	TGTGCCAGCAGTTACTCGATTAGCGGGGGGCCGGACGAGCAGTACTTC	CASSYSISGGPDEQYF